This T cell receptor (beta chain) derives from a study of spatial heterogeneity in lung cancer. Time point noted: blood at routine non-recurrence follow-up after resection. Tumor, nontumor lung or frozen PBMC supplied whole RNA, sequenced without sorting. This clonotype was seen at least ten times. Using its own MiXCR run on the 5' RACE reads, TCRdb lists one record per CDR3 protein. The sample contains roughly 110,000 distinct CDR3 sequences, about a tenth of which appear only once. Trimming took 5 bases from V and 0 from J, leaving 11 bases between them. This CDR3 spans 14 amino acids. Per germline, CDR1 SEHNR and CDR2 FQNEAQ (reference sequence).

This sequence joins TRBV7-9 and TRBJ2-7, with no clear D. The source is a female donor with early-stage non-small cell lung cancer. The specimen was PBMCs, collected at follow-up. The CDR3 spells CASSPDFSSYEQYF. The DNA for the CDR3 is TGTGCCAGCAGCCCTGACTTTAGCTCCTACGAGCAGTACTTC.